This T cell receptor beta chain was profiled in a study of neurological immune-mediated disorders. Germline V gene lookup returns CDR1 SGHTA and CDR2 FQGNSA. V was pared by 6 bases and J by 6 bases, with 12 bases between. This CDR3 has 12 amino acids. Unsorted libraries were prepared from 2 million PBMCs that had been stored at -80 C. The cDNA was synthesized by 5'RACE incorporating 10-nucleotide random UMIs. MiXCR was run by TCRdb on the 5' RACE reads, yielding one entry per CDR3 protein. In the table there are roughly 18,000 distinct CDR3 sequences, under 35% of which are singletons. This receptor was obtained from a middle-aged man with HTLV-1-associated myelopathy (HAM/TSP). The material sequenced was PBMCs. The V call is TRBV7-2, the J call TRBJ2-7, with D uncertain. The CDR3 spells CASSRTWFEQYF. CDR3 DNA sequence: TGTGCCAGCAGTCGAACATGGTTCGAGCAGTACTTC.